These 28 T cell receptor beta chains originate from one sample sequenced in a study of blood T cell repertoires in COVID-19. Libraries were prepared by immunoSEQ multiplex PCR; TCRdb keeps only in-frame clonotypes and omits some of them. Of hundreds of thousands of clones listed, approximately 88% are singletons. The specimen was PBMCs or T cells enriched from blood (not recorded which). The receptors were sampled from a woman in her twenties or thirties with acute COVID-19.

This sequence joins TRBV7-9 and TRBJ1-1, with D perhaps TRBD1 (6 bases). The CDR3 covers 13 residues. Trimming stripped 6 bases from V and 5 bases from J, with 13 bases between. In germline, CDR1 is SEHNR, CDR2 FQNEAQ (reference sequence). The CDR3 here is CASSGGQWTEAFF. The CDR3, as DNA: TGTGCCAGCAGTGGAGGACAGTGGACTGAAGCTTTCTTT. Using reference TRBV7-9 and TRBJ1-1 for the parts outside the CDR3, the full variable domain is DTGVSQNPRHKITKRGQNVTFRCDPISEHNRLYWYRQTLGQGPEFLTYFQNEAQLEKSRLLSDRFSAERPKGSFSTLEIQRTEQGDSAMYLCASSGGQWTEAFFGQGTRLTVV.

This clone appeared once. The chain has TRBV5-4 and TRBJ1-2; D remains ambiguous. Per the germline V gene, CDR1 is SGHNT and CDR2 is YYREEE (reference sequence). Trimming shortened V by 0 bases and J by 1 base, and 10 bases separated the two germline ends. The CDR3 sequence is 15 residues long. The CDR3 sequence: CASSLGQFINYGYTF. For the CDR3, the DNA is TGTGCCAGCAGCTTGGGTCAGTTTATTAACTATGGCTACACCTTC.

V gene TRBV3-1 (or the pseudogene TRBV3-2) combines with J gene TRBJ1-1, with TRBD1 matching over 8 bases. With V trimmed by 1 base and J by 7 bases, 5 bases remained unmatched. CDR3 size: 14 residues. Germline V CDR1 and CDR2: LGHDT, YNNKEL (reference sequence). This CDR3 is CASSQAGGEGEAFF. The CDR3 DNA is TGTGCCAGCAGCCAAGCAGGGGGCGAGGGTGAAGCTTTCTTT.

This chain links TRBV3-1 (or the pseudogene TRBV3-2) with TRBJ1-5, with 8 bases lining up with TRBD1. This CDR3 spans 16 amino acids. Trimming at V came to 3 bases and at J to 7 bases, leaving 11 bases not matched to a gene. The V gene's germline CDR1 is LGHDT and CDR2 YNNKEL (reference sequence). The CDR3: CASSHGLGQGGQPQHF. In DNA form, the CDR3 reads TGTGCCAGCAGCCACGGGTTAGGACAGGGTGGCCAGCCCCAGCATTTT.

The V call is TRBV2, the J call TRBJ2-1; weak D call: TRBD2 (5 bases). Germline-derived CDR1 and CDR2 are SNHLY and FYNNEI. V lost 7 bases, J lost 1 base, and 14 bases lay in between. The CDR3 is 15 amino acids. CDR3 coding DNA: TGTGCCAGCATCGGACTTATCGGGTCCTACAATGAGCAGTTCTTC. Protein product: CASIGLIGSYNEQFF.

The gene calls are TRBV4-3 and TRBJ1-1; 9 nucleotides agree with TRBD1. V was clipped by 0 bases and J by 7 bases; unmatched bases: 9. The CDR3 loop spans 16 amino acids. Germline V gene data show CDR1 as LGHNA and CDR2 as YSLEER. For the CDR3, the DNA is TGCGCCAGCAGCCAAGATGGGGGACAGGGTGTGGATGAAGCTTTCTTT. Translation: CASSQDGGQGVDEAFF.

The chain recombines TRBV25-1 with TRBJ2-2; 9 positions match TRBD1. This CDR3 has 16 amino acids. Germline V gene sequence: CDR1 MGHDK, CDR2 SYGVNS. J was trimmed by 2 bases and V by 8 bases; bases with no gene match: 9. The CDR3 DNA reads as TGTGCCAGCTTGCCACCGGGACAGGGAAACACCGGGGAGCTGTTTTTT. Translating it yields CASLPPGQGNTGELFF. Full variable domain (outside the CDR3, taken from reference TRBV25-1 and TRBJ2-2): EADIYQTPRYLVIGTGKKITLECSQTMGHDKMYWYQQDPGMELHLIHYSYGVNSTEKGDLSSESTVSRIRTEHFPLTLESARPSHTSQYLCASLPPGQGNTGELFFGEGSRLTVL.

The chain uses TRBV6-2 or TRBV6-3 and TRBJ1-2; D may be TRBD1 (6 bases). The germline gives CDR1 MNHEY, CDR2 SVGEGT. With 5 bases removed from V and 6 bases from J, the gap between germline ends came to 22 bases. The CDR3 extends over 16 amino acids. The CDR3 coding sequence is TGTGCCAGCAGTCCAACCCGGGGACAATCGCCCAATGGCTACACCTTC. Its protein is CASSPTRGQSPNGYTF.

CDR3 in amino acids: CASTTATNEKLFF. The CDR3 DNA is TGTGCCAGCACAACGGCAACTAATGAAAAACTGTTTTTT. The genes are TRBV7-9 and TRBJ1-4, with D uncertain. The CDR3 length is 13 residues. Germline V gene sequence: CDR1 SEHNR, CDR2 FQNEAQ (reference sequence). The V end was cut by 7 bases, the J end by 0 bases, with 6 bases between. Filled out from reference TRBV7-9 and TRBJ1-4, the complete variable domain reads DTGVSQNPRHKITKRGQNVTFRCDPISEHNRLYWYRQTLGQGPEFLTYFQNEAQLEKSRLLSDRFSAERPKGSFSTLEIQRTEQGDSAMYLCASTTATNEKLFFGSGTQLSVL.

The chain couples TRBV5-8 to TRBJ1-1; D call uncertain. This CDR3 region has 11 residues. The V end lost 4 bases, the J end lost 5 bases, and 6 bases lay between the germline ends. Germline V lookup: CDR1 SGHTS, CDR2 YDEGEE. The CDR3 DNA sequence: TGTGCCAGCAGCCCGAGGACTGAAGCTTTCTTT. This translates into CASSPRTEAFF.

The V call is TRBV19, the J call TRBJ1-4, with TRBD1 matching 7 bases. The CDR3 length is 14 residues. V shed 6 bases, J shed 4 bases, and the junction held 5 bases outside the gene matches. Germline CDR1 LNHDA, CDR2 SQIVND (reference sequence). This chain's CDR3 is CASSPGQYNEKLFF. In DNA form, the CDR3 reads TGTGCCAGTAGCCCGGGACAGTATAATGAAAAACTGTTTTTT.

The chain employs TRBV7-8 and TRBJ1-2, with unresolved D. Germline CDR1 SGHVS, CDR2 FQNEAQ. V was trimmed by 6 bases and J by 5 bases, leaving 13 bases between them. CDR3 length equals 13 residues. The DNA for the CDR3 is TGTGCCAGCAGTTCCACACGCGGATATGGCTACACCTTC. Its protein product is CASSSTRGYGYTF.

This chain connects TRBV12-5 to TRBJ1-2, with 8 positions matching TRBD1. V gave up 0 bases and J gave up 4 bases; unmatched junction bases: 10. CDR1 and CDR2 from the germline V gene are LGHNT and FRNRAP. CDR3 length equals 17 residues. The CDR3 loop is CASGLVRIRGQIYGYTF. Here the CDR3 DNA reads TGTGCTAGTGGTTTGGTACGGATCAGGGGGCAAATCTATGGCTACACCTTC.

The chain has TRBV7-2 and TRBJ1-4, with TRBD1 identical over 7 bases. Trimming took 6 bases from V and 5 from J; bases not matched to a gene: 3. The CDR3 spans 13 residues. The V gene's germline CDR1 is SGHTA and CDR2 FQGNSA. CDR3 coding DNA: TGTGCCAGCAGTCAGGGGGGAAATGAAAAACTGTTTTTT. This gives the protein CASSQGGNEKLFF.

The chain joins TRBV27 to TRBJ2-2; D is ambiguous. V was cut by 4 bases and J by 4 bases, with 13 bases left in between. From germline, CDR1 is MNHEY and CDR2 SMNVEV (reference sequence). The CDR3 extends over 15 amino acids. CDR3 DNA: TGTGCCAGCAGTTCCACCTCCGCAGTCACCGGGGAGCTGTTTTTT. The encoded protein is CASSSTSAVTGELFF.

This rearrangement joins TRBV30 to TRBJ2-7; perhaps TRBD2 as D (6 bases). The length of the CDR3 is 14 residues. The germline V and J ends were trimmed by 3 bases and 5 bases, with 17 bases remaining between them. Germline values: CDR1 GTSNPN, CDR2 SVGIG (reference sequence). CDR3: CAWSVWGVVDEQYF. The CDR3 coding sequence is TGTGCCTGGAGCGTCTGGGGGGTTGTGGACGAGCAGTACTTC. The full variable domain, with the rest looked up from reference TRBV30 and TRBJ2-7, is SQTIHQWPATLVQPVGSPLSLECTVEGTSNPNLYWYRQAAGRGLQLLFYSVGIGQISSEVPQNLSASRPQDRQFILSSKKLLLSDSGFYLCAWSVWGVVDEQYFGPGTRLTVT.

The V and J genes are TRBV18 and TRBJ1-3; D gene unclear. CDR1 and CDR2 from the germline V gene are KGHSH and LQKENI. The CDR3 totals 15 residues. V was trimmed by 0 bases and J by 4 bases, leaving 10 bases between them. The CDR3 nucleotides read TGTGCCAGCTCACCACCATCAGGAGGGGGAAACACCATATATTTT. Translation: CASSPPSGGGNTIYF.

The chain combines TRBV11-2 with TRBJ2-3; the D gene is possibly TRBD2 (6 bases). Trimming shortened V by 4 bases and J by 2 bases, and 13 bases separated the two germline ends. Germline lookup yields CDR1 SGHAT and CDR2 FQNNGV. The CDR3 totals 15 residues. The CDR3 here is CASSSGWGDTDTQYF. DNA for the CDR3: TGTGCCAGCAGCTCGGGGTGGGGGGACACAGATACGCAGTATTTT.

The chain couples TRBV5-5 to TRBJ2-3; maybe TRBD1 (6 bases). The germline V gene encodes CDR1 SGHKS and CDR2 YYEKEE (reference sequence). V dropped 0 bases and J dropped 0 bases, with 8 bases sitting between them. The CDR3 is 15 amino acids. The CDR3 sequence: CASSLGQASTDTQYF. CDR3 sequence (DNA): TGTGCCAGCAGCTTGGGACAGGCCAGCACAGATACGCAGTATTTT.

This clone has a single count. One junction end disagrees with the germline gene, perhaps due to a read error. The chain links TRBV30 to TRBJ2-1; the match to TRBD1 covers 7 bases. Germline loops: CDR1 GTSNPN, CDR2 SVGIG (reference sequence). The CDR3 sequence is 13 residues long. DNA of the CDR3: TGTGCCTGGAGTCCTAAGCCCGGGACAGAAACGATCTTC. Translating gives CAWSPKPGTETIF. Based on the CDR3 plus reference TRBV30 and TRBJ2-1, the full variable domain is SQTIHQWPATLVQPVGSPLSLECTVEGTSNPNLYWYRQAAGRGLQLLFYSVGIGQISSEVPQNLSASRPQDRQFILSSKKLLLSDSGFYLCAWSPKPGTETIFGPGTRLTVL.

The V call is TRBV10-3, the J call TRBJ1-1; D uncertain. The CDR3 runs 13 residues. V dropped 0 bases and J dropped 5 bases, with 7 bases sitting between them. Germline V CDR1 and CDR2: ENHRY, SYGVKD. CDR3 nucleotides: TGTGCCATCAGTGAGTCCGGTGAGACTGAAGCTTTCTTT. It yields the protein CAISESGETEAFF.

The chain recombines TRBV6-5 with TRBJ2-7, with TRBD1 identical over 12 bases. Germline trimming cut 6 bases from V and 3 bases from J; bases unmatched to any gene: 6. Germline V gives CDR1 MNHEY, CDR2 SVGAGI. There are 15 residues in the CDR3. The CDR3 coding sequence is TGTGCCAGCAGACGGGGACAGGGGGCAAACTACGAGCAGTACTTC. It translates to CASRRGQGANYEQYF.

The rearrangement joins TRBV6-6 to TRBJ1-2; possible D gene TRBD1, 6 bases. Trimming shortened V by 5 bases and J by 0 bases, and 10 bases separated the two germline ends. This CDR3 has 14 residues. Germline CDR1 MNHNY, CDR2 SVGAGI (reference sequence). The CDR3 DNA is TGTGCCAGCAGTGGACGGACAGCTAACTATGGCTACACCTTC. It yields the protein CASSGRTANYGYTF.

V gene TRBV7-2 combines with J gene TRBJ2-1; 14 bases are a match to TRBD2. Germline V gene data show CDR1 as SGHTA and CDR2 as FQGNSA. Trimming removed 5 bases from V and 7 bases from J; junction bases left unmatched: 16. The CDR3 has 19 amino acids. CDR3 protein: CASSLLLPATSGGGNEQFF. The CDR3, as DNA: TGTGCCAGCAGCCTGCTGCTACCCGCGACTAGCGGGGGGGGGAATGAGCAGTTCTTC.

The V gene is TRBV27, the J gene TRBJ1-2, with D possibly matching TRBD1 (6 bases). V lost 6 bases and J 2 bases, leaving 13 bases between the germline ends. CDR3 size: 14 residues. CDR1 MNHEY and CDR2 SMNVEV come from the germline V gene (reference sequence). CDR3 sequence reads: CASRTNRANYGYTF. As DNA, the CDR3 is TGTGCCAGCAGAACGAACAGGGCGAACTATGGCTACACCTTC.

The CDR3 DNA reads TGCGCCAGCAGCTCCCCGGGACAGATGAACACTGAAGCTTTCTTT. Translation gives CASSSPGQMNTEAFF. V gene TRBV4-1 combines with J gene TRBJ1-1, with TRBD1 identical over 7 bases. The germline CDR1 and CDR2 sequences are MGHRA and YSYEKL. This CDR3 is built from 15 residues. V lost 5 bases and J lost 0; bases outside the gene matches: 6.

In nucleotides, the CDR3 is TGCGCCAGCAGCCGTAGATTCACAGGGTCGGAGGACGGCTACACCTTC. It translates to CASSRRFTGSEDGYTF. The V gene is TRBV4-3, the J gene TRBJ1-2, with D perhaps matching TRBD1 (6 bases). The CDR3 has 16 residues. The V end lost 4 bases, the J end lost 8 bases, and 23 bases lay between the germline ends. CDR1 is LGHNA, CDR2 YSLEER, per germline.

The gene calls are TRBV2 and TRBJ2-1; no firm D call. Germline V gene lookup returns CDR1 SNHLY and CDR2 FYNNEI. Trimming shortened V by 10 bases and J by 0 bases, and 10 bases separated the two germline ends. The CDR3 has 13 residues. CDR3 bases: TGTGCCACCGCTCCAGACTCCTACAATGAGCAGTTCTTC. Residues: CATAPDSYNEQFF. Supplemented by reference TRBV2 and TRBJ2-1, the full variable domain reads EPEVTQTPSHQVTQMGQEVILRCVPISNHLYFYWYRQILGQKVEFLVSFYNNEISEKSEIFDDQFSVERPDGSNFTLKIRSTKLEDSAMYFCATAPDSYNEQFFGPGTRLTVL.